The clone carrying this T cell receptor (beta chain) has ten or more counts. Time point given: patch test 2, 6 weeks after DPC sensitization. Documented treatment: therapeutic diphenylcyclopropenone sensitization with weekly scalp DPC. TCRdb called the RACE reads again in MiXCR, with one record for every CDR3 protein. The sample comprises some 80,000 distinct CDR3 sequences, approximately 10% of which are singletons, and 1.6% rests with the top ten. This entry comes from a study of human T cells and chemical hapten exposure. The V gene's germline CDR1 is SEHNR and CDR2 FQNEAQ (reference sequence). The CDR3 has 15 residues. V shed 4 bases and J shed 2 bases, with 15 bases lying between them.

Sequenced here: whole blood, sampled in connection with sensitization to the hapten diphenylcyclopropenone (DPC). This TCR was recovered from a man aged 18 to 29 with alopecia areata. Some clones in this sample may be carry-over from other donors' samples. The gene calls are TRBV7-9 and TRBJ2-7; TRBD2 might be the D (6 bases). DNA of the CDR3: TGTGCCAGCAGCTACCCGCTGCGGGGAGCCTACGAGCAGTACTTC. This codes for CASSYPLRGAYEQYF.